One and the same sample provided the 23 T cell receptor beta chains below, sequenced in a study of tumor and adjacent non-tumor tissue in lung cancer listed by TCRdb under 2018. The protocol used for the library was multiplex PCR. Sequencing relied on an Illumina HiSeq 2500. TCRbeta libraries were constructed through three rounds of nested PCR with primers (Table S4) according to protocols adapted from ARM-PCR. Using fastp at Q25 and MiXCR, TCRdb reprocessed the public reads and kept productive beta chains. Every CDR3 protein is listed once, alongside the most common genes and DNA of its rows. The sample records around 57,000 distinct CDR3 sequences, over 60% of which are singletons. The top ten constitute under 35% of the sample. RNA was extracted from bulk unsorted tissue and checked for quality with a NanoDrop ND-1000 and an Agilent 2100. The normal lung samples consisted of distant non-tumor tissue collected more than 3 cm from the tumor edge.

The sample taken for sequencing was distant non-tumor lung tissue. Source of these receptors: a man in his 70s with non-small cell lung cancer.

Points on this clonotype: One junction end does not reproduce the germline sequence, and a read error may be involved. The chain combines TRBV28 with TRBJ2-3; D gene ambiguous. This CDR3 has 13 residues. In germline, CDR1 is MDHEN, CDR2 SYDVKM. CDR3 sequence reads: CACSLAAVDTQYF. In DNA form, the CDR3 reads TGTGCCTGCAGTTTGGCGGCAGTAGATACGCAATATTTT.

In the case of this clonotype: A clone one base away is much larger, so this may be a read error. The genes are TRBV6-1 and TRBJ1-1, with TRBD1 matching 7 bases. From germline, CDR1 is MNHNS and CDR2 SASEGT. After removal of 7 bases from V and 1 base from J, the junction contained 6 bases not matched to a gene. The CDR3 is 14 amino acids. This CDR3 is CASIPRQGNTEAFF. In DNA form, the CDR3 reads TGTGCCAGCATTCCTCGACAGGGGAACACTGAAGCTTTCTTT.

The chain links TRBV29-1 to TRBJ1-1; D unresolved. The CDR3 totals 12 residues. CDR1 SQVTM and CDR2 ANQGSEA come from the germline V gene. V lost 5 bases to trimming and J lost 6 bases, with 13 bases between them. The CDR3 is CSVHIKLAEAFF. CDR3 nucleotide sequence: TGCAGCGTTCACATCAAACTCGCTGAAGCTTTCTTT. The full variable domain, completed using reference TRBV29-1 and TRBJ1-1, is SAVISQKPSRDICQRGTSLTIQCQVDSQVTMMFWYRQQPGQSLTLIATANQGSEATYESGFVIDKFPISRPNLTFSTLTVSNMSPEDSSIYLCSVHIKLAEAFFGQGTRLTVV.

As to this clonotype: A much larger clone is a single base away; this may be a read error. The chain recombines TRBV12-3 or TRBV12-4 with TRBJ2-5; D is perhaps TRBD1 or TRBD2 (5 bases each). Trimming cost V 3 bases and J 4 bases, with 12 bases left between them. The CDR3 is made up of 14 amino acids. The CDR3 is CASSFRDVRETQYF. The CDR3 nucleotides read TGTGCCAGCAGTTTTAGGGACGTGAGAGAGACCCAGTACTTC.

The CDR3 DNA reads TGCAGCGCATTAGCGGGAGAATATACCGGGGAGCTGTTTTTT. Its protein is CSALAGEYTGELFF. The V gene is TRBV29-1, the J gene TRBJ2-2, with 9 bases matching TRBD2. The germline CDR1 and CDR2 sequences are SQVTM and ANQGSEA. The V gene end was trimmed by 7 bases and the J gene end by 5 bases; junction bases not matched to a gene: 8. The CDR3 is made up of 14 amino acids.

A word on this clonotype: One junction end disagrees with the germline gene, perhaps due to a read error. The V and J genes are TRBV5-6 and TRBJ2-1; D is perhaps TRBD2 (5 bases). Germline V lookup: CDR1 SGHDT, CDR2 YYEEEE. CDR3 length: 15 residues. CDR3 in amino acids: CASCFRGSSYNEQFF. DNA of the CDR3: TGTGCCAGCTGCTTTCGAGGGAGCTCCTACAATGAGCAGTTTTTC.

Details on this clonotype: A much larger clone is a single base away; this may be a read error. The rearrangement uses TRBV14 and TRBJ1-1, with a weak D call TRBD1 (5 bases). CDR1 and CDR2 from the germline V gene are SGHDN and FVKESK. The CDR3 runs to 16 residues. Trimming took 4 bases from V and 1 from J, leaving 16 bases between them. CDR3 DNA: TGTGCCAGCAGCCGGACACCCCGCGCCAGGAACACTGAAGCTTTCTTT. Its translation: CASSRTPRARNTEAFF.

As regards this clonotype: Because the CDR3 is missing its conserved closing phenylalanine or tryptophan, this is likely a read error. Because the CDR3's place on the DNA is in doubt, the DNA is left out and the CDR3 is given as listed by TCRdb. The chain links TRBV6-5 to TRBJ1-2; the table's D call TRBD1 went unverified against the DNA. The CDR3 length equals 16 residues, ends included. CDR1 MNHEY and CDR2 SVGAGI come from the germline V gene. The CDR3 region is CASSPSPGGLYYGYTL.

As regards this clonotype: The junction shows a germline mismatch at one end, possibly a read error. The chain combines TRBV4-1 with TRBJ2-2; maybe TRBD2 (7 bases). The germline CDR1 and CDR2 sequences are MGHRA and YSYEKL. The length of the CDR3 is 17 residues. The CDR3 spells CASSQEGGGASTGELFF. In DNA form, the CDR3 reads TGCGCTAGCAGCCAAGAGGGGGGAGGGGCGAGCACCGGGGAGCTGTTTTTT.

The rearrangement uses TRBV28 and TRBJ1-5, with D maybe TRBD1 (5 bases). This CDR3 has 16 amino acids. With 10 bases removed from V and 3 bases from J, the gap between germline ends came to 22 bases. Per germline, CDR1 MDHEN and CDR2 SYDVKM. The CDR3 sequence: CANSNYGGSNNQPQHF. DNA for the CDR3: TGTGCCAACAGCAATTACGGGGGGTCGAACAATCAGCCCCAGCATTTT.

Comment on this clonotype: A read error may produce the germline difference seen at one junction end. The CDR3 DNA is TGTGTCAGCATCTACTTCAGGGAAGACGAGCAGTATTTC. Its translation: CVSIYFREDEQYF. V usage is TRBV12-3 or TRBV12-4 and J usage is TRBJ2-7; D may be TRBD1 (5 bases). The CDR3 runs to 13 residues.

V usage is TRBV6-5 and J usage is TRBJ1-3; 11 positions match TRBD1. The CDR3 is 15 amino acids. In germline, CDR1 is MNHEY, CDR2 SVGAGI. V gave up 6 bases and J gave up 8 bases; unmatched junction bases: 9. CDR3 protein: CASSKGGTGGYTIYF. The DNA for the CDR3 is TGTGCCAGCAGCAAAGGAGGGACAGGGGGGTACACCATATATTTT.

Regarding this clonotype: A read error may be the cause here, since a much bigger clone is one base away. The chain recombines TRBV20-1 with TRBJ1-1; D uncertain. This CDR3 is 15 amino acids long. Trimming removed 1 base at V and 6 bases at J, with 18 bases between. CDR1 and CDR2 from the germline V gene are DFQATT and SNEGSKA (reference sequence). DNA for the CDR3: TGCAGTGCTAGAGCGAGCGGCAAGTTATTCTCTGAAGCTTTCTTT. Amino acids: CSARASGKLFSEAFF.

As to this clonotype: The junction departs from the called germline gene at one end, perhaps through a read error. The chain recombines TRBV11-2 with TRBJ2-5; D perhaps matches TRBD2 (6 bases). This CDR3 has 14 amino acids. Germline V gene data show CDR1 as SGHAT and CDR2 as FQNNGV. CDR3 amino acids: CASSSWEDQETQYF. The CDR3 bases are TGTGCCAGTAGCTCCTGGGAGGACCAAGAGACTCAGTACTTC. The full variable domain, rest sourced from reference TRBV11-2 and TRBJ2-5, is EAGVAQSPRYKIIEKRQSVAFWCNPISGHATLYWYQQILGQGPKLLIQFQNNGVVDDSQLPKDRFSAERLKGVDSTLKIQPAKLEDSAVYLCASSSWEDQETQYFGPGTRLLVL.

This clonotype has at least ten counts. The chain couples TRBV13 to TRBJ2-7; D is possibly TRBD1 (6 bases). The V end lost 4 bases, the J end lost 5 bases, and 6 bases lay between the germline ends. Germline V gene data show CDR1 as PRHDT and CDR2 as FYEKMQ (reference sequence). The CDR3 is 11 residues long. CDR3 residues: CASSYRDEQYF. In nucleotides, the CDR3 is TGTGCCAGCAGCTACAGGGACGAGCAGTACTTC.

This clonotype was observed once. A read error is possible here, since a much larger clone lies one base away. CDR3 loop: CAIAQGATTGELFF. The CDR3 DNA reads TGTGCCATCGCGCAGGGGGCTACAACCGGGGAGCTGTTTTTT. V is TRBV10-3 and J is TRBJ2-2; 8 bases fit TRBD1. V shed 8 bases, J shed 5 bases, and the junction held 7 bases outside the gene matches. The CDR3 length is 14 residues. From germline, CDR1 is ENHRY and CDR2 SYGVKD.

This clonotype was counted only a few times. The chain joins TRBV2 to TRBJ2-3; 7 bases align to TRBD2. The CDR3 runs 17 residues. Germline V gene sequence: CDR1 SNHLY, CDR2 FYNNEI. J gave up 1 base and V 2 bases, and 9 bases lay outside the gene matches. This CDR3 reads CASSELASGRGTDTQYF. CDR3 DNA: TGTGCCAGCAGTGAATTGGCTAGCGGTAGGGGCACAGATACGCAGTATTTT.

Concerning this clonotype itself: One junction end disagrees with the germline gene, perhaps due to a read error. V usage is TRBV6-5 and J usage is TRBJ2-5, with D possibly matching TRBD2 (7 bases). Germline V gene lookup returns CDR1 MNHEY and CDR2 SVGAGI. CDR3 size: 15 residues. The CDR3 bases are TGTGCCAGCAGTTACGAGGGGGGGCCGTGGGAGATCCAGTACTTC. Residues: CASSYEGGPWEIQYF.

The chain uses TRBV2 and TRBJ2-1; D might be TRBD1 (5 bases). Deletions cut 4 bases from V and 7 bases from J, with 14 bases between. The CDR3 spans 14 residues. Germline V CDR1 and CDR2: SNHLY, FYNNEI. CDR3 in amino acids: CASSVEGVGNEQFF. The DNA of the CDR3 is TGTGCCAGCAGTGTTGAAGGGGTTGGAAATGAGCAGTTCTTC.

As to this clonotype: This may be a read error, as it is one base from a much larger clone. The chain is built from TRBV11-2 and TRBJ2-7; a possible D gene is TRBD1 (5 bases). The germline V and J ends were trimmed by 6 bases and 2 bases, with 23 bases remaining between them. The CDR3 is made up of 17 amino acids. Germline assignment: CDR1 SGHAT and CDR2 FQNNGV. CDR3: CASSITGVGSWTYEQYF. Here the CDR3 DNA reads TGTGCCAGCAGTATCACAGGAGTGGGCTCTTGGACCTACGAGCAGTACTTC.

This clonotype was detected once. The rearrangement joins TRBV27 to TRBJ2-1; 7 bases are a match to TRBD2. CDR1 is MNHEY, CDR2 SMNVEV, per germline (reference sequence). The CDR3 consists of 16 residues. The V and J ends lost 5 bases and 2 bases, in that order; junction bases with no gene match: 9. CDR3 DNA sequence: TGTGCCAGCAGTACCCTAGCGGCGGTCGCCTACAATGAGCAGTTCTTC. This gives the protein CASSTLAAVAYNEQFF.

This clonotype was picked up many times. This rearrangement joins TRBV6-5 to TRBJ2-2; 9 nucleotides match TRBD2. Germline CDR1 reads MNHEY; CDR2 reads SVGAGI. The CDR3 totals 14 residues. The V segment lost 6 bases and the J segment 4 bases; nucleotides outside the gene matches: 3. The CDR3 here is CASRRLAATGELFF. DNA of the CDR3: TGTGCCAGCAGGAGACTAGCGGCCACCGGGGAGCTGTTTTTT.

This clonotype was seen a single time. The conserved final phenylalanine or tryptophan is absent from the CDR3, which likely points to a read error. It is unclear where the CDR3 begins or ends on the DNA, so no DNA is shown, and the CDR3 is as TCRdb lists it. The chain has TRBV10-3 and TRBJ2-1; the D call TRBD2 from the table was never checked on the DNA. Germline CDR1 reads ENHRY; CDR2 reads SYGVKD. The CDR3 comprises 16 residues, both ends counted. This CDR3 is CAISRTSGRENNELFS.